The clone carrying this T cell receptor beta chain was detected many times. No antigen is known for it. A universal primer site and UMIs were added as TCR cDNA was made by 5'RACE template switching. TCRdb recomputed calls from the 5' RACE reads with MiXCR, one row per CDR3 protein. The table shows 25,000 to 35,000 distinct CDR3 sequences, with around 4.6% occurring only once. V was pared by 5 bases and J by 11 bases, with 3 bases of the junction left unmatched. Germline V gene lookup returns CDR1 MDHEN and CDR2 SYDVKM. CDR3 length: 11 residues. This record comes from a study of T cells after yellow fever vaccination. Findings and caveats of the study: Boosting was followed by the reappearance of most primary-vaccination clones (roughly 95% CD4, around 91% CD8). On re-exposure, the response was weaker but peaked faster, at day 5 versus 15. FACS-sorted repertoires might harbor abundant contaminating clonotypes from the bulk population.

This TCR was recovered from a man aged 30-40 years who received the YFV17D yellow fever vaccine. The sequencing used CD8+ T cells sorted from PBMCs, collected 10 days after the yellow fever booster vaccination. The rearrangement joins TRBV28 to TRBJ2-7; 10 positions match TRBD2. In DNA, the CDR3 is TGTGCCAGCAGTGCTAGCGGGAGAGAGTACTTC. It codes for CASSASGREYF.